These 17 T cell receptor beta chains were all obtained from the same sample, sequenced in a study of Graves' ophthalmopathy and Graves' hyperthyroidism. Investigators amplified TCR beta CDR3 regions from RNA transcripts. Second-round multiplex PCR came after first-round RT-PCR with HTBI primers. TCRdb re-called the multiplex PCR reads through MiXCR, storing one row per CDR3 protein. The sample shows 300,000 or so distinct CDR3 sequences, roughly 15% of them seen only once. Sequenced input: peripheral blood. The receptor source for this set is an adult man with Graves' ophthalmopathy.

This clonotype has at least ten counts. V usage is TRBV2 and J usage is TRBJ1-1; D is ambiguous. Germline assignment: CDR1 SNHLY and CDR2 FYNNEI. This CDR3 spans 14 amino acids. Trimming cost V 3 bases and J 4 bases, with 12 bases left between them. CDR3 region: CASSDEGIRTEAFF. For the CDR3, the DNA is TGTGCCAGCAGTGATGAGGGAATCCGCACTGAAGCTTTCTTT.

The chain carries TRBV7-8 and TRBJ2-5; no firm D call. Germline CDR1 and CDR2: SGHVS and FQNEAQ. The V end was cut by 4 bases, the J end by 2 bases, with 8 bases between. This CDR3 comprises 13 residues. The DNA of the CDR3 is TGTGCCAGCAGCTCAGATAAGCAAGAGACCCAGTACTTC. Translating it yields CASSSDKQETQYF.

The chain is built from TRBV19 and TRBJ1-2; D is ambiguous. CDR3 length: 14 residues. CDR1 is LNHDA, CDR2 SQIVND, per germline (reference sequence). Trimming stripped 9 bases from V and 4 bases from J, with 18 bases between. CDR3 coding DNA: TGTGCCAGCCGACCCGACGGTCCTCCCTATGGCTACACCTTC. It codes for CASRPDGPPYGYTF.

The chain is built from TRBV5-1 and TRBJ2-2; D is possibly TRBD1 or TRBD2 (5 bases each). The germline V and J ends were trimmed by 4 bases and 6 bases, with 10 bases remaining between them. CDR1 and CDR2 from the germline V gene are SGHRS and YFSETQ. The CDR3 runs 13 residues. The CDR3 loop is CASSERDAGELFF. Here the CDR3 DNA reads TGCGCCAGCAGCGAACGGGACGCCGGGGAGCTGTTTTTT.

This clonotype has a count of ten or more. This chain connects TRBV2 to TRBJ1-1; 8 nucleotides match TRBD1. Germline lookup yields CDR1 SNHLY and CDR2 FYNNEI. The length of the CDR3 is 13 residues. After removal of 6 bases from V and 4 bases from J, the junction contained 4 bases not matched to a gene. CDR3 coding DNA: TGTGCCAGCAGCGCCGACAGGGGCACTGAAGCTTTCTTT. Encoded protein: CASSADRGTEAFF.

CDR3 protein: CASSEDLYKYF. For the CDR3, the DNA is TGTGCCAGCAGTGAAGATCTCTATAAGTACTTC. The chain combines TRBV6-1 with TRBJ2-7, with D uncertain. Trimming cost V 1 base and J 11 bases, with 9 bases left between them. The CDR3 has 11 amino acids. CDR1 is MNHNS and CDR2 is SASEGT in the germline V gene.

In this sample, this clonotype turned up many times. V usage is TRBV11-2 and J usage is TRBJ1-1, with TRBD1 identical over 9 bases. The J segment lost 7 bases and the V segment lost 4 bases, leaving 7 bases of the junction unmatched. This CDR3 has 14 amino acids. The germline gives CDR1 SGHAT, CDR2 FQNNGV. The CDR3 sequence is CASSWRDRVGEAFF. CDR3 DNA: TGTGCCAGCAGCTGGCGGGACAGGGTAGGTGAAGCTTTCTTT.

Comment on this clonotype: Germline is not matched at one junction end, which may reflect a read error. The chain joins TRBV28 to TRBJ1-3; D unclear. The CDR3 is made up of 18 amino acids. Germline V lookup: CDR1 MDHEN, CDR2 SYDVKM. In DNA form, the CDR3 reads TGTGCCACCACCCGGTCCCTACTTGGGGTTAGCTCTGGAAACACCATATCTTTT. It translates to CATTRSLLGVSSGNTISF.

This clonotype appeared many times. The chain carries TRBV30 and TRBJ2-7; 10 bases map to TRBD2. Germline CDR1 and CDR2: GTSNPN and SVGIG (reference sequence). The J segment lost 2 bases and the V segment lost 5 bases, leaving 9 bases of the junction unmatched. There are 15 residues in the CDR3. CDR3 sequence: CAWGEGLAGAYEQYF. For the CDR3, the DNA is TGTGCCTGGGGAGAGGGGCTAGCGGGAGCCTACGAGCAGTACTTC. The full variable domain, rest sourced from reference TRBV30 and TRBJ2-7, is SQTIHQWPATLVQPVGSPLSLECTVEGTSNPNLYWYRQAAGRGLQLLFYSVGIGQISSEVPQNLSASRPQDRQFILSSKKLLLSDSGFYLCAWGEGLAGAYEQYFGPGTRLTVT.

The rearrangement uses TRBV27 and TRBJ2-5; no firm D call. The V end was cut by 8 bases, the J end by 7 bases, with 14 bases between. CDR1 and CDR2 (germline): MNHEY, SMNVEV (reference sequence). The CDR3 contains 12 residues. As DNA, the CDR3 is TGTGCCAGCCGTACCCAAATCGGGACCCAGTACTTC. It codes for CASRTQIGTQYF.

The chain uses TRBV20-1 and TRBJ2-7; 10 positions agree with TRBD2. Trimming at V came to 4 bases and at J to 5 bases, leaving 5 bases not matched to a gene. The CDR3 extends over 13 amino acids. Per the germline V gene, CDR1 is DFQATT and CDR2 is SNEGSKA (reference sequence). CDR3 in DNA: TGCAGTGCTACTACTAGCGGGATCCACGAGCAGTACTTC. It codes for CSATTSGIHEQYF.

This clonotype was seen many times. The chain combines TRBV5-1 with TRBJ1-6; D uncertain. Germline loops: CDR1 SGHRS, CDR2 YFSETQ. The length of the CDR3 is 15 residues. Trimming shortened V by 4 bases and J by 3 bases, and 11 bases separated the two germline ends. In nucleotides, the CDR3 is TGCGCCAGCAGCGTGGACCGCCTCTATAATTCACCCCTCCACTTT. It translates to CASSVDRLYNSPLHF. Looking up the rest from reference TRBV5-1 and TRBJ1-6 gives the full variable domain: KAGVTQTPRYLIKTRGQQVTLSCSPISGHRSVSWYQQTPGQGLQFLFEYFSETQRNKGNFPGRFSGRQFSNSRSEMNVSTLELGDSALYLCASSVDRLYNSPLHFGNGTRLTVT.

The sample holds many counts of this clonotype. The genes are TRBV5-1 and TRBJ2-7; no reliable D call. Trimming took off 0 bases at V and 6 bases at J, with 10 bases between the two ends. Germline values: CDR1 SGHRS, CDR2 YFSETQ. The CDR3 has 13 amino acids. Written as DNA, the CDR3 is TGCGCCAGCAGCTTGGCCGGTAACTCCGAGCAGTACTTC. It is translated as CASSLAGNSEQYF.

At least ten counts were recorded for this clonotype. The chain combines TRBV27 with TRBJ1-2; 7 positions agree with TRBD1. The junction had 5 bases not matched to a gene; V was cut back by 3 bases and J by 4 bases. This CDR3 is built from 14 residues. Germline CDR1 MNHEY, CDR2 SMNVEV (reference sequence). Written as DNA, the CDR3 is TGTGCCAGCAGTTTCTCGACAGGGCCCTATGGCTACACCTTC. This encodes CASSFSTGPYGYTF.

As to this clonotype: Being one base from a much bigger clone, this may be a read error. This chain links TRBV7-8 with TRBJ1-1; 9 positions match TRBD1. The CDR3 totals 14 residues. J gave up 7 bases and V 5 bases, and 8 bases lay outside the gene matches. Germline V gives CDR1 SGHVS, CDR2 FQNEAQ. The CDR3, as DNA: TGTGCCAGCAGCCGGAAACAGGGGGCGGTTGAAGCTTTCTTT. It translates to CASSRKQGAVEAFF.

This clonotype was seen at least ten times. CDR3 protein: CASKPGSYGYTF. The CDR3 nucleotides are TGTGCCAGCAAGCCAGGGTCCTATGGCTACACCTTC. The chain joins TRBV6-5 to TRBJ1-2, with D perhaps matching TRBD1 (5 bases). Germline CDR1 MNHEY, CDR2 SVGAGI. Deletions cut 7 bases from V and 4 bases from J, with 10 bases between. The CDR3 length is 12 residues.

This clonotype was counted many times. The chain links TRBV5-1 to TRBJ2-7; the D call may be TRBD1 or TRBD2 (5 bases each). The CDR3 is 14 residues long. Trimming pared 0 bases from V and 5 bases from J, leaving 12 bases between. Germline V lookup: CDR1 SGHRS, CDR2 YFSETQ. The CDR3 region has the DNA TGCGCCAGCAGCTTGGATCCAGGGAGTCACGAGCAGTACTTC. This encodes CASSLDPGSHEQYF.